This T cell receptor (beta chain) was observed in a study of blood T cell repertoires in COVID-19. Study context: Sources were T cells, B-cell-depleted T cells, or PBMCs; the material itself was cDNA or gDNA.

Under the authors' procedure: For nucleated cells, counts were estimated from reference gene primer amplification. The assay was immunoSEQ multiplex PCR, and TCRdb's table has in-frame clones only and misses some. V, J and clone size derive from that table, while D and trimming were established from the DNA sequence. The sample has 51,000 or so clones; about four fifths are singletons. There are 13 residues in the CDR3. Germline-derived CDR1 and CDR2 are SQVTM and ANQGSEA. The ends lost 8 bases at V and 1 base at J; junction bases unmatched: 6. This clone was picked up a small number of times. The source material was peripheral blood. This chain uses TRBV29-1 with TRBJ2-3; 7 nucleotides align to TRBD2. The TCR originated in a woman of 80 years or more with COVID-19, enrolled during active disease. CDR3 nucleotides: TGCAGCCACGCGGGAGAGGGCACAGATACGCAGTATTTT. It specifies CSHAGEGTDTQYF.